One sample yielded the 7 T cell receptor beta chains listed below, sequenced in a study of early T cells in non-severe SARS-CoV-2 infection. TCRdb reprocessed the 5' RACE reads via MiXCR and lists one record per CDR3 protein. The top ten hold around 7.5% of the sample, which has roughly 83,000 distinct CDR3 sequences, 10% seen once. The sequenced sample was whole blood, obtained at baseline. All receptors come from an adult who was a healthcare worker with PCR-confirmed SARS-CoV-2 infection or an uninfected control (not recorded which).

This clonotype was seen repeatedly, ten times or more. The DNA for the CDR3 is TGTGCCAGCAGCTTCCTTCTTGGGGGGGGAAACCAAGAGACCCAGTACTTC. Its translation: CASSFLLGGGNQETQYF. The chain recombines TRBV13 with TRBJ2-5; 7 bases are shared with TRBD2. The CDR3 length is 17 residues. V lost 3 bases, J lost 0 bases, and 10 bases stayed unmatched. Germline-derived CDR1 and CDR2 are PRHDT and FYEKMQ (reference sequence).

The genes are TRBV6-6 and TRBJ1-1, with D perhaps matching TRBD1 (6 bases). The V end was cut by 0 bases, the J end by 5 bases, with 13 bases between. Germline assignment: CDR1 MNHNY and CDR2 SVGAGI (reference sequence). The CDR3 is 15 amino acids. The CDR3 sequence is CASSYSKGGSTEAFF. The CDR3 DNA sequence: TGTGCCAGCAGTTACTCGAAGGGGGGAAGTACTGAAGCTTTCTTT.

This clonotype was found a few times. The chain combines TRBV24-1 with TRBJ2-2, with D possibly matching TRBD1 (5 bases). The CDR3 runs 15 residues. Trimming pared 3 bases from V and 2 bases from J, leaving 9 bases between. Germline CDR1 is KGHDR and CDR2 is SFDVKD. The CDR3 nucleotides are TGTGCCACCAGTGATGTGCAGGGCAACACCGGGGAGCTGTTTTTT. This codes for CATSDVQGNTGELFF.

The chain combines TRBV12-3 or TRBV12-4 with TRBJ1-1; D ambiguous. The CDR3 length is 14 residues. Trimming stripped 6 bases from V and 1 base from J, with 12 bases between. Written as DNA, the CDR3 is TGTGCCAGCAGCACGGGAGGAAGGAACACTGAAGCTTTCTTT. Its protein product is CASSTGGRNTEAFF.

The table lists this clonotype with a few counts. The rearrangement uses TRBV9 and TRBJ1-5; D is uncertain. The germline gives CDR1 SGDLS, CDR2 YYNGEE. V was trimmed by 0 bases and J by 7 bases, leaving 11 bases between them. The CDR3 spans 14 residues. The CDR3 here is CASSVDGGGQPQHF. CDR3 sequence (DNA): TGTGCCAGCAGCGTAGACGGAGGAGGCCAGCCCCAGCATTTT.

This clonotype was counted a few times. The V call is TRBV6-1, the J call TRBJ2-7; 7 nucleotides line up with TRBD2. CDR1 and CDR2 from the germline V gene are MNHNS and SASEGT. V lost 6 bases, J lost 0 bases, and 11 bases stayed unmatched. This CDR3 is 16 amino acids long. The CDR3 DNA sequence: TGTGCCAGCAGCGTAGAATTAACTAGCGCCTCCTACGAGCAGTACTTC. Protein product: CASSVELTSASYEQYF.

The CDR3 here is CASSQGIGGTDTQYF. CDR3 DNA sequence: TGTGCCAGCAGTCAGGGAATCGGGGGCACAGATACGCAGTATTTT. The genes are TRBV27 and TRBJ2-3, with D perhaps assigned TRBD1 or TRBD2 (5 bases each). The CDR3 sequence is 15 residues long. CDR1 and CDR2 (germline): MNHEY, SMNVEV (reference sequence). V shed 5 bases and J shed 1 base, with 13 bases lying between them.